The 27 T cell receptor beta chains reported below all come from one sample, sequenced in a study of shared clonotypes between healthy human individuals. Measured with immunoSEQ multiplex PCR; TCRdb has only the in-frame clones, and not every one. The table has about 2.3 million clones, approximately 95% seen once; the top ten hold about 0.37%. The sample consisted of naive CD4+ T cells from PBMCs. Subset in this sample: CD45RA+ positively selected. The receptors were gathered from a young man in good health. Some clones in this sample may be carry-over from other donors' samples.

The chain couples TRBV2 to TRBJ1-4, with D possibly being TRBD1 (5 bases). This CDR3 spans 12 amino acids. The ends were cut back, 10 bases at V and 7 bases at J, with 13 bases in the middle. The germline V gene has CDR1 SNHLY and CDR2 FYNNEI. Here the CDR3 DNA reads TGTGCCACCAAGCCGGGGGGTGAAAAACTGTTTTTT. Translation gives CATKPGGEKLFF.

The rearrangement uses TRBV28 and TRBJ2-1, with 7 positions matching TRBD2. CDR1 is MDHEN, CDR2 SYDVKM, per germline. The CDR3 totals 15 residues. V was clipped by 5 bases and J by 5 bases; unmatched bases: 9. The CDR3 region has the DNA TGTGCCAGCAGTCAGGCCGGACTAGGGAACAATGAGCAGTTCTTC. Its translation: CASSQAGLGNNEQFF. The entire variable domain, with the rest obtained from reference TRBV28 and TRBJ2-1, is as follows: DVKVTQSSRYLVKRTGEKVFLECVQDMDHENMFWYRQDPGLGLRLIYFSYDVKMKEKGDIPEGYSVSREKKERFSLILESASTNQTSMYLCASSQAGLGNNEQFFGPGTRLTVL.

V and J are TRBV7-3 and TRBJ1-1; TRBD1 might be the D (5 bases). V was shortened by 1 base and J by 5 bases, with 14 bases between the two germline ends. The CDR3 extends over 15 amino acids. Germline V gene sequence: CDR1 SGHTA, CDR2 FQGTGA. In DNA form, the CDR3 reads TGTGCCAGCAGCTTAAGTGGGGCGATCGGAACTGAAGCTTTCTTT. Translating gives CASSLSGAIGTEAFF.

This clone showed up just once. V and J are TRBV18 and TRBJ1-1; D uncertain. V was trimmed by 3 bases and J by 5 bases, leaving 16 bases between them. The germline V gene encodes CDR1 KGHSH and CDR2 LQKENI. The CDR3 is 15 residues long. The CDR3 nucleotides read TGTGCCAGCTCACCGACCGGGGTCCTGGGGACTGAAGCTTTCTTT. It encodes CASSPTGVLGTEAFF.

CDR3 bases: TGTGCCAGCAGCTTCCAGACTAGCCACTTTGACGAGCAGTACTTC. Amino acids: CASSFQTSHFDEQYF. The chain has TRBV7-2 and TRBJ2-7; 7 bases match TRBD2. Germline loops: CDR1 SGHTA, CDR2 FQGNSA. The CDR3 length is 15 residues. V shed 3 bases and J 5 bases; nucleotides not matched to a gene: 10.

This chain connects TRBV7-9 to TRBJ2-1, with D possibly TRBD2 on 5 matching bases. Trimming left V 2 bases short and J 4 bases short, with 21 bases between. The germline CDR1 and CDR2 sequences are SEHNR and FQNEAQ (reference sequence). CDR3 length: 18 amino acids. CDR3 nucleotides: TGTGCCAGCAGCTTACTAGCCAACGAATATCGACCATACAATGAGCAGTTCTTC. Translating it yields CASSLLANEYRPYNEQFF.

This chain's CDR3 is CASSQAHTDTQYF. DNA for the CDR3: TGTGCCAGCAGCCAGGCCCATACAGATACGCAGTATTTT. The V call is TRBV7-2, the J call TRBJ2-3; no reliable D call. Trimming stripped 5 bases from V and 3 bases from J, with 9 bases between. CDR1 SGHTA and CDR2 FQGNSA come from the germline V gene. The CDR3 is 13 amino acids.

The genes are TRBV6-5 and TRBJ2-7; 7 nucleotides match TRBD2. Germline CDR1 MNHEY, CDR2 SVGAGI. The trim removed 7 bases at V and 1 base at J, leaving 10 bases unmatched. This CDR3 region has 15 residues. CDR3 nucleotide sequence: TGTGCCAGCACCGACCCTAGCGGTCGGTCCTACGAGCAGTACTTC. Translation gives CASTDPSGRSYEQYF.

About this clone: Within the sample, other DNA sequences also encode this same CDR3. This chain uses TRBV20-1 with TRBJ1-1; D gene uncertain. Trimming pared 3 bases from V and 2 bases from J, leaving 4 bases between. Germline values: CDR1 DFQATT, CDR2 SNEGSKA (reference sequence). The CDR3 has 11 amino acids. Here the CDR3 reads CSASQNTEAFF. CDR3 DNA sequence: TGCAGTGCTAGCCAAAACACTGAAGCTTTCTTT.

The chain employs TRBV28 and TRBJ1-2, with D maybe TRBD1 (5 bases). Germline CDR1 is MDHEN and CDR2 is SYDVKM. Deletions cut 2 bases from V and 13 bases from J, with 14 bases between. The CDR3 has 12 amino acids. CDR3 DNA: TGTGCCAGCAGTTTAACCCCCAGGGTGGCCACCTTC. Its translation: CASSLTPRVATF.

The J gene is TRBJ1-5, the V gene TRBV28; tentative D call: TRBD1 (5 bases). The V end was cut by 7 bases, the J end by 7 bases, with 14 bases between. This CDR3 region has 13 residues. The germline gives CDR1 MDHEN, CDR2 SYDVKM. CDR3 sequence (DNA): TGTGCCAGCACCGGGACGAGGGCACAGCCCCAGCATTTT. Translation gives CASTGTRAQPQHF.

This clone was observed a single time. CDR3 DNA: TGCGCCAGCAGCCGAGAAACAGGGTACGAGCAGTACTTC. Its protein product is CASSRETGYEQYF. J is TRBJ2-7 and V is TRBV4-3, with D possibly matching TRBD1 (6 bases). The V gene lost 4 bases and the J gene lost 4 bases, with 11 bases spanning the gap. The length of the CDR3 is 13 residues. Per the germline V gene, CDR1 is LGHNA and CDR2 is YSLEER.

In DNA form, the CDR3 reads TGTGCCAGCAGTACGACTAGCGGGATCTACAATGAGCAGTTCTTC. Its protein is CASSTTSGIYNEQFF. V and J are TRBV6-1 and TRBJ2-1, with 11 nucleotides matching TRBD2. Trimming removed 5 bases from V and 3 bases from J; junction bases left unmatched: 3. The CDR3 contains 15 residues. Germline values: CDR1 MNHNS, CDR2 SASEGT.

The chain combines TRBV14 with TRBJ1-2; possibly TRBD1 for D (6 bases). The germline V gene has CDR1 SGHDN and CDR2 FVKESK. The CDR3 covers 14 residues. The V end lost 5 bases, the J end lost 4 bases, and 14 bases lay between the germline ends. The CDR3 DNA follows: TGTGCCAGCAGCGCCCCGGGGGCAGGCTATGGCTACACCTTC. Its translation is CASSAPGAGYGYTF.

The V and J genes are TRBV5-1 and TRBJ2-1; maybe TRBD2 (6 bases). Germline CDR1 SGHRS, CDR2 YFSETQ. The CDR3 length is 15 residues. Trimming left V 4 bases short and J 3 bases short, with 14 bases between. The CDR3 sequence: CASSPPGRNYNEQFF. CDR3 DNA sequence: TGCGCCAGCAGCCCGCCCGGGAGAAACTACAATGAGCAGTTCTTC.

The chain links TRBV19 to TRBJ1-2; TRBD1 might be the D (6 bases). V was trimmed by 4 bases and J by 1 base, leaving 10 bases between them. This CDR3 comprises 14 residues. Germline CDR1 LNHDA, CDR2 SQIVND (reference sequence). Here the CDR3 reads CASSTNRVNYGYTF. CDR3 coding DNA: TGTGCCAGTAGTACCAACAGGGTTAACTATGGCTACACCTTC. Based on the CDR3 plus reference TRBV19 and TRBJ1-2, the full variable domain is DGGITQSPKYLFRKEGQNVTLSCEQNLNHDAMYWYRQDPGQGLRLIYYSQIVNDFQKGDIAEGYSVSREKKESFPLTVTSAQKNPTAFYLCASSTNRVNYGYTFGSGTRLTVV.

The chain carries TRBV5-1 and TRBJ2-5, with 7 bases matching TRBD2. Germline lookup yields CDR1 SGHRS and CDR2 YFSETQ. The CDR3 is made up of 14 amino acids. Losses at the gene ends were 0 bases for V and 5 bases for J; bases not matched to a gene: 4. CDR3 sequence reads: CASSLGEGLETQYF. DNA of the CDR3: TGCGCCAGCAGCTTGGGGGAGGGGTTGGAGACCCAGTACTTC. The variable domain in full, with the rest retrieved from reference TRBV5-1 and TRBJ2-5, is KAGVTQTPRYLIKTRGQQVTLSCSPISGHRSVSWYQQTPGQGLQFLFEYFSETQRNKGNFPGRFSGRQFSNSRSEMNVSTLELGDSALYLCASSLGEGLETQYFGPGTRLLVL.

This clone appeared a single time. The rearrangement links TRBV10-2 to TRBJ2-5; D may be TRBD2 (6 bases). Germline V gives CDR1 WSHSY, CDR2 SAAADI. The V end lost 3 bases, the J end lost 0 bases, and 20 bases lay between the germline ends. The CDR3 consists of 18 residues. CDR3: CASSDWVGGSAYQETQYF. For the CDR3, the DNA is TGCGCCAGCAGTGACTGGGTGGGAGGTAGCGCGTACCAAGAGACCCAGTACTTC.

Here the CDR3 DNA reads TGCGCCAGCAGTGAGTCGGGCTTTGGGAGGGGAACTTCCTACGAGCAGTACTTC. Its translation is CASSESGFGRGTSYEQYF. This chain connects TRBV10-1 to TRBJ2-7; 7 bases agree with TRBD2. Germline V gives CDR1 WNHNN, CDR2 SYGVQD (reference sequence). The CDR3 runs to 18 residues. V was clipped by 0 bases and J by 1 base; unmatched bases: 12.

This chain uses TRBV18 with TRBJ2-5; 15 bases are a match to TRBD2. Losses at the gene ends were 2 bases for V and 4 bases for J; bases not matched to a gene: 5. This CDR3 region has 17 residues. Germline V gene sequence: CDR1 KGHSH, CDR2 LQKENI. The CDR3 sequence is CASSPSGLAGGVETQYF. The CDR3, as DNA: TGTGCCAGCTCACCATCCGGACTAGCGGGAGGGGTAGAGACCCAGTACTTC.

The table lists this clone with a count of one. J is TRBJ2-1 and V is TRBV5-1; either TRBD1 or TRBD2 may fit D (6 bases each). The V end lost 4 bases, the J end lost 8 bases, and 10 bases lay between the germline ends. The CDR3 extends over 12 amino acids. CDR1 SGHRS and CDR2 YFSETQ come from the germline V gene. CDR3 loop: CASSGGRYEQFF. The CDR3 DNA reads as TGCGCCAGCAGCGGGGGGCGCTATGAGCAGTTCTTC.

Points on this clone: Other nucleotide sequences from this sample produce the same CDR3. The rearrangement links TRBV7-2 to TRBJ1-2; D not certain. Per germline, CDR1 SGHTA and CDR2 FQGNSA. There are 12 residues in the CDR3. Between the trimmed V and J ends, which lost 1 base and 4 bases, there was a span of 4 bases. CDR3 sequence (DNA): TGTGCCAGCAGCTTAGTAGGCTATGGCTACACCTTC. As protein: CASSLVGYGYTF.

Details on this clone: Distinct nucleotide sequences in the sample also encode this CDR3. The chain couples TRBV28 to TRBJ2-7; D is perhaps TRBD1 (6 bases). Germline CDR1 reads MDHEN; CDR2 reads SYDVKM. The length of the CDR3 is 12 residues. V lost 5 bases and J lost 4, with 9 bases in between. CDR3 DNA: TGTGCCAGCAGTCTGACAGGTTACGAGCAGTACTTC. It specifies CASSLTGYEQYF.

The chain uses TRBV28 and TRBJ2-3, with TRBD1 matching 10 bases. The J segment lost 5 bases and the V segment lost 5 bases, leaving 7 bases of the junction unmatched. Per the germline V gene, CDR1 is MDHEN and CDR2 is SYDVKM. CDR3 length: 15 amino acids. The CDR3 DNA reads TGTGCCAGCAGTCCCGACAGGGGGCTGGGAGATACGCAGTATTTT. This sequence encodes CASSPDRGLGDTQYF.

This sequence joins TRBV27 and TRBJ2-1, with 9 bases identical to TRBD2. The V gene end was trimmed by 2 bases and the J gene end by 1 base; junction bases not matched to a gene: 12. From germline, CDR1 is MNHEY and CDR2 SMNVEV (reference sequence). The CDR3 totals 19 residues. The CDR3 loop is CASSLLRASGTGSYNEQFF. CDR3 nucleotides: TGTGCCAGCAGTTTACTCCGGGCTAGCGGGACCGGTTCCTACAATGAGCAGTTCTTC.

The chain recombines TRBV9 with TRBJ1-4; D is perhaps TRBD1 (6 bases). The V end was cut by 0 bases, the J end by 8 bases, with 17 bases between. Germline assignment: CDR1 SGDLS and CDR2 YYNGEE. The CDR3 has 16 amino acids. Written as DNA, the CDR3 is TGTGCCAGCAGCGTAGGACCGGCGGTAGGGGGGGAAAAACTGTTTTTT. The encoded protein is CASSVGPAVGGEKLFF.

Notes on this clone: At the DNA level, this CDR3 is encoded by other sequences in the same sample as well. The V gene is TRBV19, the J gene TRBJ1-1; maybe TRBD1 (5 bases). This CDR3 contains 13 residues. Germline lookup yields CDR1 LNHDA and CDR2 SQIVND (reference sequence). V was clipped by 4 bases and J by 2 bases, with 8 bases between them. As DNA, the CDR3 is TGTGCCAGTAGTACGACAGCCAACACTGAAGCTTTCTTT. This gives the protein CASSTTANTEAFF.